One sample yielded the 2 T cell receptor beta chains listed below, sequenced in a study of blood T cell repertoires in COVID-19 (dated by TCRdb to the early 2020s). Receptors were amplified or captured by the immunoSEQ multiplex PCR assay. Imported from immuneACCESS, the table was reduced by TCRdb to in-frame sequences with V and J called. These copies leave out some clones; in studies compared against another copy, an unresolved V gene accounts for under half, and the cause of the remainder is not known. The sample contains under 300,000 clones, around 87% of them found a single time. Together, the top ten hold 2.4% of the sample. Source material: PBMCs or T cells enriched from blood (not recorded which). These TCRs come from a woman aged 18 to 35 who had recovered from COVID-19.

This rearrangement joins TRBV29-1 to TRBJ2-7; 8 bases map to TRBD1. The CDR3 covers 15 residues. Germline CDR1 is SQVTM and CDR2 is ANQGSEA. V dropped 6 bases and J dropped 1; count of bases not matched to a gene: 11. CDR3 DNA sequence: TGCAGCGTCGCCCTGCAAGGGACAGGATCCTACGAGCAGTACTTC. This translates into CSVALQGTGSYEQYF.

The chain carries TRBV5-6 and TRBJ1-2; the match to TRBD1 covers 8 bases. CDR1 is SGHDT and CDR2 is YYEEEE in the germline V gene. The CDR3 consists of 14 residues. With 2 bases clipped from V and 5 bases from J, the junction kept 5 bases outside the gene matches. The CDR3 region is CASSFGQGWYGYTF. In DNA form, the CDR3 reads TGTGCCAGCAGCTTCGGACAGGGTTGGTATGGCTACACCTTC.